The T cell receptor (beta chain) under discussion was sequenced for a study of T cell repertoires in cytomegalovirus infection (dated by TCRdb to the late 2010s). Study-level background: Alongside well-studied HLA-B-restricted epitopes, the peptide stimulations were aimed at recently identified HLA-C-restricted CMV epitopes, whose presentation resists viral immunomodulation. The HLA type of each donor mattered for the analysis, because public TCR beta signatures pointed to carriage of CMV infection along with the matching HLA type.

Sequences LGHNA (CDR1) and YSLEER (CDR2) are obtained from the germline V gene. Germline trimming amounts to 1 base on V and 4 bases on J, with 5 as the count of junction bases outside the gene matches. From the cysteine up to the phenylalanine, the CDR3 has a length of 16 residues. Kept here is only the CDR3 DNA, which spans 48 bases and is read in frame from base 1. What the research found in general, with its limitations: Carriers of CMV infection plus the relevant HLA type were discriminated by the cumulative frequency of public TCR beta family members in the study cohort and in an independent 352-donor cohort. The ex vivo response was dominated by HLA-C-restricted CMV-specific TCR beta clonotypes, which also provided the single most frequent clonotype in two of eight donors.

On this clonotype itself: Its cognate antigen has yet to be identified. No much larger clone is present one base from it, and per-base qualities are unavailable.

This sample's treatment or condition label indicates: in vitro stimulation with specific CMV peptide epitopes to enrich CMV-specific T cells. TCRdb names Illumina HiSeq 1500 as the instrument used. The public reads were run again by TCRdb, first through fastp at Q25 and then through MiXCR, and only productive beta chains were kept. A single entry per CDR3 protein holds the most common genes and DNA from its merged rows. The sample table contains about 130,000 distinct CDR3 sequences; only one count was recorded for roughly a third of them. The biggest ten clones account for 58% of the sample. Sequences were derived from CD8+ T cells from cultured PBMCs, sampled from culture after CMV antigen stimulation. The sequence came from a human donor in good health (CMV status not recorded). Some clones in this sample may be carry-over from other donors' samples. Rearrangement joined TRBV4-3 to TRBJ2-3; TRBD2 fits 10 bases in the junction. In nucleotides, the sequence is TGCGCCAGCAGCCAAGGGATCAGCGGGGGGGCAGATACGCAGTATTTT. Its protein is CASSQGISGGADTQYF.